This section outlines one T cell receptor beta chain sequence together with its context. Its antigen is still unknown. No per-base quality is available; no much larger clone lies one base away. V and J lose 5 bases and 5 bases, and a span of 13 bases separates them. From the cysteine up to the phenylalanine, the CDR3 has a length of 14 residues. The CDR3 DNA has 42 bases and is translated from base 1. For CDR1 and CDR2, the germline V gene lists MNHNS and SASEGT. CD8 naive samples were obtained by positive selection for CCR7 among CD45RO-negative cells, yielding a CD45RA+CCR7+ population from which TemRA cells were excluded. The donors were healthy, HIV-negative adults with no recently reported acute infections or vaccinations. Every donor was a Caucasian adult residing in Nashville, Tennessee, USA. After blood collection by leukapheresis, PBMCs were isolated using Ficoll-Histopaque density gradient centrifugation and then cryopreserved in the vapor phase of liquid nitrogen. Purity and quantity of every magnetically sorted T cell population were checked by analytical flow cytometry. Each sorted fraction had its genomic DNA isolated and then quantified by UV absorbance on a Nanodrop 2000c.

The data derive from a study of shared clonotypes between healthy human individuals (dated by TCRdb to between 2020 and 2021). For the study in its entirety: The cohort included three men and two women between 18 and 49 years of age. Each donor's leukapheresis produced roughly between roughly 0.85 and 9.5 billion PBMCs. For each donor, three plates each were used for CD4 naive and CD4 memory, two plates were used for CD8 naive, and one plate was used for CD8 memory. To increase sequencing depth and limit assay-specific biases, different laboratories used diverse techniques to prepare libraries and sequence TCR repertoires. The study deeply sequenced blood TCR repertoires of about 5 healthy adults to estimate repertoire size and the extent of clonotype sharing between individuals. Here is what the overall study found, with its caveats: Even with the large sequencing depth, rarefaction of the sorted-subset datasets indicated that sequencing was incomplete. Sampling was restricted to blood, and TCR repertoires in tissue are likely to differ from TCR repertoires in blood. Naive subsets generally had larger estimated clonotype richness than memory subsets. The small number of donors limited the genetic and exposure-history diversity represented. Higher generation probabilities were observed for clonotypes shared by all four sorted-subset donors than for non-shared clonotypes. Around 5% of naive CD4, more than 3% of naive CD8, roughly 2.5% of memory CD4, and around 0.42% of memory CD8 clonotypes were shared across four donors. Pairwise subsampling led to the expectation that sequencing depth would affect the degree of clonotype sharing among donors.

Using the deep immunoSEQ assay, multiplex PCR amplified TCR CDR3 regions from genomic DNA. Extracted genomic DNA from each cell subset was spread evenly across all wells of several immunoSEQ 96-well plates, with each plate serving as a replicate. For sorted subsets, approximately 200 ng of genomic DNA, equivalent to 25,000 to 35,000 T cell genomes, went into each replicate PCR. Purified libraries were measured with a Qubit 3.0 fluorometer, size-checked on a Bioanalyzer 2100, and measured again with the KAPA Library Quantification kit. Each immunoSEQ 96-well plate was sequenced on its own single-read 150-cycle Illumina NextSeq 550 flow cell. From the authors' description of their analysis: Because the immunoSEQ output held only junctional sequences and lacked quality scores, the filtering could not match the filtering applied to full-length reads. To assign V/J genes and CDR3, sequences were annotated against IMGT germline references using PyIR, a Python wrapper for IgBLAST v1.9. Any read was removed if the V/J assignment was weak (E-value above 1e-6), the CDR3 was missing, or the read contained stop codons, out-of-frame junctions, or ambiguous translated residues. V3J clonotypes were defined as sequences sharing the same inferred V gene, J gene, and CDR3 amino acid sequence. Percentage overlap between repertoires was calculated by dividing the number of shared unique clonotypes by the size of the smaller repertoire. Three approaches were used to assess repertoire richness: RTK rarefaction, the Chao1 estimator, and Recon v2.1 estimates of unobserved clonotypes. Generation probabilities for all TCRbeta clonotypes obtained by the gDNA method from several donors were computed using OLGA. TCRdb re-hosts the immuneACCESS table, in-frame sequences only. Its copies lack some clones; in the studies checked, an unresolved V gene accounts for under half of them, and the cause for the rest is not known. V and J calls and clone size are given by that table; D and trimming were obtained from the DNA. The sample table records some 740,000 clones; nearly 95% of these occur just once. The biggest ten clones account for nearly 25% of the sample.

This TCR was recovered from a man aged 25 to 40 in good health. This receptor chain uses TRBV6-1 and TRBJ1-5, with no D gene named confidently. The sequenced sample was naive CD8+ T cells sorted from blood. What the cell subset or site label conveys for this sample: CD45RA+CCR7+. The CDR3 region: CASSPRLLDQPQHF. The DNA reads TGTGCCAGCAGTCCGCGCCTTCTGGATCAGCCCCAGCATTTT.